What follows are 21 T cell receptor beta chains derived from one specimen sequenced in a study of cytomegalovirus exposure and HLA in healthy donors. PCR involved 60 Vbeta and 13 Jbeta primers. Measured with immunoSEQ multiplex PCR; TCRdb has only the in-frame clones, and not every one. Its listing shows tens of thousands of clones. Input material: PBMCs. Receptor source: a woman aged 60-75 years in good health and CMV-seronegative.

The chain links TRBV28 to TRBJ1-1; D gene uncertain. The germline V and J ends were trimmed by 7 bases and 3 bases, with 9 bases remaining between them. CDR3 length: 12 amino acids. Per the germline V gene, CDR1 is MDHEN and CDR2 is SYDVKM. CDR3 amino acids: CASNGMDTEAFF. The CDR3 bases are TGTGCCAGCAACGGGATGGACACTGAAGCTTTCTTT. The whole variable domain, filled in from reference TRBV28 and TRBJ1-1, reads DVKVTQSSRYLVKRTGEKVFLECVQDMDHENMFWYRQDPGLGLRLIYFSYDVKMKEKGDIPEGYSVSREKKERFSLILESASTNQTSMYLCASNGMDTEAFFGQGTRLTVV.

This chain links TRBV18 with TRBJ2-2; 9 bases match TRBD2. There are 15 residues in the CDR3. Unmatched junction bases numbered 2, after V lost 2 bases and J lost 4 bases. The germline gives CDR1 KGHSH, CDR2 LQKENI. Here the CDR3 reads CASSPTSGFTGELFF. The CDR3 nucleotides are TGTGCCAGCTCACCAACTAGCGGGTTCACCGGGGAGCTGTTTTTT.

This chain links TRBV12-5 with TRBJ1-5, with 11 bases matching TRBD1. The germline gives CDR1 LGHNT, CDR2 FRNRAP. The length of the CDR3 is 17 residues. V was pared by 6 bases and J by 10 bases, with 17 bases of the junction left unmatched. The DNA for the CDR3 is TGTGCTAGTGGACTCCGCTCGGACAGGGGGCACGGGGGACCCCAGCATTTT. The encoded protein is CASGLRSDRGHGGPQHF.

The rearrangement uses TRBV9 and TRBJ2-3; 7 nucleotides align to TRBD1. CDR1 is SGDLS and CDR2 is YYNGEE in the germline V gene. CDR3 length: 14 amino acids. V gave up 3 bases and J gave up 2 bases; unmatched junction bases: 3. In DNA form, the CDR3 reads TGTGCCAGCAGCGAGGGACAGAACACAGATACGCAGTATTTT. It encodes CASSEGQNTDTQYF.

CDR3 sequence: CASSAGQNQETQYF. DNA for the CDR3: TGTGCCAGCAGTGCGGGACAGAACCAAGAGACCCAGTACTTC. The chain recombines TRBV6-1 with TRBJ2-5, with 7 bases that match TRBD1. CDR3 length: 14 residues. Trimming at V came to 4 bases and at J to 0 bases, leaving 2 bases not matched to a gene. The germline V gene has CDR1 MNHNS and CDR2 SASEGT.

CDR3 amino acids: CASSQGAGGLRETQYF. CDR3 in DNA: TGCGCCAGCAGCCAAGGGGCGGGAGGGCTCCGAGAGACCCAGTACTTC. The rearrangement uses TRBV4-1 and TRBJ2-5; TRBD2 matches at 9 bases. Germline V gene sequence: CDR1 MGHRA, CDR2 YSYEKL. The CDR3 length is 16 residues. The ends lost 1 base at V and 4 bases at J; junction bases unmatched: 7.

The rearrangement uses TRBV18 and TRBJ1-2; D is possibly TRBD1 (6 bases). V was shortened by 2 bases and J by 4 bases, with 17 bases between the two germline ends. The CDR3 length is 16 residues. The germline V gene has CDR1 KGHSH and CDR2 LQKENI. The chain's CDR3 is CASSPEPGTSAYGYTF. CDR3 DNA sequence: TGTGCCAGCTCACCAGAACCCGGGACATCAGCCTATGGCTACACCTTC.

This CDR3 reads CASSDGSVYEQYF. CDR3 DNA: TGTGCCAGCAGTGATGGGAGCGTCTACGAGCAGTACTTC. V is TRBV6-1 and J is TRBJ2-7, with D perhaps TRBD2 (5 bases). Germline V gene data show CDR1 as MNHNS and CDR2 as SASEGT. V lost 3 bases, J lost 3 bases, and 9 bases lay in between. This CDR3 comprises 13 residues.

The chain recombines TRBV7-2 with TRBJ2-3; D is ambiguous. The length of the CDR3 is 12 residues. From germline, CDR1 is SGHTA and CDR2 FQGNSA. Trimming removed 5 bases from V and 9 bases from J, with 12 bases in between. The CDR3 DNA follows: TGTGCCAGCAGCCTTTCCTCGAGGACGCAGTATTTT. The encoded protein is CASSLSSRTQYF.

This rearrangement joins TRBV7-2 to TRBJ1-2, with D possibly TRBD1 on 5 matching bases. V lost 4 bases and J 2 bases, leaving 8 bases between the germline ends. The germline V gene encodes CDR1 SGHTA and CDR2 FQGNSA. CDR3 length: 13 amino acids. The CDR3 region has the DNA TGTGCCAGCAGCTCTTCAGGGAACTATGGCTACACCTTC. It yields the protein CASSSSGNYGYTF.

This sequence joins TRBV28 and TRBJ2-4, with 9 bases matching TRBD2. Germline-derived CDR1 and CDR2 are MDHEN and SYDVKM. After removal of 5 bases from V and 9 bases from J, the junction contained 14 bases not matched to a gene. CDR3 length: 16 amino acids. This chain's CDR3 is CASSGAGTSLGSIQYF. As DNA, the CDR3 is TGTGCCAGCAGTGGCGCCGGGACTAGCCTGGGGTCCATTCAGTACTTC.

This chain connects TRBV28 to TRBJ2-5; 10 bases are shared with TRBD1. The CDR3 has 18 amino acids. Germline V gene sequence: CDR1 MDHEN, CDR2 SYDVKM. V lost 1 base, J lost 1 base, and 9 bases stayed unmatched. CDR3: CASSLFGTGAKTQETQYF. CDR3 sequence (DNA): TGTGCCAGCAGTTTATTCGGGACAGGGGCCAAAACCCAAGAGACCCAGTACTTC.

With respect to this clone: Germline is not matched at one junction end, which may reflect a read error. This sample includes further DNA sequences coding for the same CDR3. The chain links TRBV6-1 to TRBJ1-4; 8 bases are a match to TRBD1. The CDR3 covers 15 residues. Per germline, CDR1 MNHNS and CDR2 SASEGT. CDR3 sequence: CASSEGQATNEKLFF. CDR3 DNA sequence: TGTGCCAGTAGTGAGGGACAGGCAACTAATGAAAAACTGTTTTTT.

The J gene is TRBJ1-1, the V gene TRBV7-2; no firm D call. With 1 base removed from V and 1 base from J, the gap between germline ends came to 16 bases. Germline lookup yields CDR1 SGHTA and CDR2 FQGNSA. The CDR3 loop spans 17 amino acids. The CDR3 spells CASSLVVGVMGNTEAFF. The CDR3 DNA sequence: TGTGCCAGCAGCTTAGTTGTCGGGGTAATGGGGAACACTGAAGCTTTCTTT. The entire variable domain, with the rest obtained from reference TRBV7-2 and TRBJ1-1, is as follows: GAGVSQSPSNKVTEKGKDVELRCDPISGHTALYWYRQSLGQGLEFLIYFQGNSAPDKSGLPSDRFSAERTGGSVSTLTIQRTQQEDSAVYLCASSLVVGVMGNTEAFFGQGTRLTVV.

The chain carries TRBV10-3 and TRBJ2-7, with 7 bases identical to TRBD2. The CDR3 has 14 amino acids. Trimming took 3 bases from V and 2 from J; bases not matched to a gene: 4. Germline V CDR1 and CDR2: ENHRY, SYGVKD. This chain's CDR3 is CAISDRTRTYEQYF. CDR3 bases: TGTGCCATCAGTGATAGGACTAGAACCTACGAGCAGTACTTC.

J is TRBJ2-1 and V is TRBV29-1; 8 bases map to TRBD1. J gave up 4 bases and V 3 bases, and 5 bases lay outside the gene matches. Germline V gene data show CDR1 as SQVTM and CDR2 as ANQGSEA. CDR3 size: 14 residues. DNA for the CDR3: TGCAGCGTTGATGGGACAGGTAATTACAATGAGCAGTTCTTC. This codes for CSVDGTGNYNEQFF.

The genes are TRBV6-5 and TRBJ2-5; 7 nucleotides match TRBD2. The better agreement between TRBJ2-7 and the DNA end casts doubt on the J call. Per the germline V gene, CDR1 is MNHEY and CDR2 is SVGAGI. The CDR3 has 15 amino acids. The CDR3 coding sequence is TGTGCCAGCAGCCCACGGGGGGAGTGGACCTACGAGCAGTACTTC. Encoded protein: CASSPRGEWTYEQYF.

The V and J genes are TRBV7-6 and TRBJ2-7, with a tentative D call TRBD1 (6 bases). In germline, CDR1 is SGHVS, CDR2 FNYEAQ. The CDR3 sequence is 14 residues long. Trimming cost V 4 bases and J 2 bases, with 12 bases left between them. The CDR3 DNA reads TGTGCCAGCAGCTACAACCGGGACACCTACGAGCAGTACTTC. Protein product: CASSYNRDTYEQYF.

The V and J genes are TRBV2 and TRBJ1-1; TRBD1 matches 7 bases. The V gene end was trimmed by 10 bases and the J gene end by 7 bases; junction bases not matched to a gene: 18. This CDR3 has 15 amino acids. CDR1 and CDR2 (germline): SNHLY, FYNNEI. CDR3 nucleotide sequence: TGTGCCATATGGACAGGCCGAACAGAAAGCAGTGAAGCTTTCTTT. As protein: CAIWTGRTESSEAFF.

The CDR3 nucleotides read TGTGCCACCAGTACTCTAGCGGGAGTAGAGACCCAGTACTTC. Translated, it gives CATSTLAGVETQYF. The chain is built from TRBV15 and TRBJ2-5; 10 bases map to TRBD2. Germline CDR1 is LNHNV and CDR2 is YYDKDF (reference sequence). V shed 6 bases, J shed 4 bases, and the junction held 5 bases outside the gene matches. The CDR3 spans 14 residues.

CDR3 amino acids: CASSWMQAYNEQFF. The CDR3 region has the DNA TGTGCCAGCAGTTGGATGCAGGCCTACAATGAGCAGTTCTTC. The chain recombines TRBV28 with TRBJ2-1; D unclear. CDR1 is MDHEN and CDR2 is SYDVKM in the germline V gene. The germline V and J ends were trimmed by 4 bases and 2 bases, with 9 bases remaining between them. The CDR3 contains 14 residues.